The 8 T cell receptor beta chains reported below all come from one sample, sequenced in a study of cytomegalovirus exposure and HLA in healthy donors. With 60 Vbeta and 13 Jbeta primers, the PCR was carried out. Method: immunoSEQ multiplex PCR; TCRdb's copy keeps in-frame clones and lacks some. In the table there are roughly 190,000 clones, approximately 78% of which are singletons. Sample: PBMCs. The receptors stem from a woman under 40 in good health and CMV-seropositive.

V gene TRBV18 combines with J gene TRBJ1-1, with TRBD1 as a possible D gene (5 bases). Trimming took off 2 bases at V and 10 bases at J, with 8 bases between the two ends. This CDR3 is built from 11 residues. From germline, CDR1 is KGHSH and CDR2 LQKENI. The CDR3 protein is CASSPTGAAFF. The CDR3 DNA reads TGTGCCAGCTCACCAACAGGAGCAGCTTTCTTT.

A single count supports this clone. One junction end disagrees with the germline gene, perhaps due to a read error. The chain uses TRBV4-1 and TRBJ1-5, with D maybe TRBD1 (5 bases). There are 15 residues in the CDR3. CDR1 and CDR2 (germline): MGHRA, YSYEKL. The DNA of the CDR3 is TGCGCCAACAGCTTAGAGGCCAGGGCCAATCAGCCCCAGCATTTT. It is translated as CANSLEARANQPQHF.

This sequence joins TRBV29-1 and TRBJ1-2; D is unclear. CDR3 size: 13 residues. Germline CDR1 and CDR2: SQVTM and ANQGSEA. The V and J ends lost 5 bases and 7 bases respectively, with 17 bases between them. This chain's CDR3 is CSVPSPGGTGYTF. As DNA, the CDR3 is TGCAGCGTTCCCTCCCCCGGAGGAACTGGCTACACCTTC.

The rearrangement uses TRBV5-6 and TRBJ1-2, with 9 nucleotides matching TRBD1. The CDR3 covers 13 residues. Losses at the gene ends were 4 bases for V and 6 bases for J; bases not matched to a gene: 4. Germline assignment: CDR1 SGHDT and CDR2 YYEEEE. The CDR3 DNA is TGTGCCAGCAGCCTGGGGACAGGGCATGGCTACACCTTC. As protein: CASSLGTGHGYTF.

V is TRBV9 and J is TRBJ2-1; D not resolved. CDR1 and CDR2 from the germline V gene are SGDLS and YYNGEE. V was pared by 0 bases and J by 5 bases, with 9 bases between. The CDR3 consists of 14 residues. The DNA for the CDR3 is TGTGCCAGCAGCGTAGCGGCAGGTGACAATGAGCAGTTCTTC. Residues: CASSVAAGDNEQFF.

The V gene is TRBV28, the J gene TRBJ2-1, with D unclear. Germline loops: CDR1 MDHEN, CDR2 SYDVKM. The CDR3 extends over 13 amino acids. Trimming took 6 bases from V and 6 from J, leaving 12 bases between them. CDR3 amino acids: CASSTPSANEQFF. CDR3 DNA: TGTGCCAGCAGCACACCCTCCGCCAATGAGCAGTTCTTC.

The chain recombines TRBV7-8 with TRBJ2-1; tentatively, D is TRBD2 (5 bases). The germline V gene encodes CDR1 SGHVS and CDR2 FQNEAQ. The CDR3 is 15 residues long. Trimming left V 5 bases short and J 7 bases short, with 18 bases between. This chain's CDR3 is CASSASDFSPNEQFF. In nucleotides, the CDR3 is TGTGCCAGCAGCGCGTCGGACTTTTCCCCAAATGAGCAGTTCTTC.

The chain recombines TRBV7-3 with TRBJ2-7; tentative D call: TRBD2 (5 bases). V gave up 5 bases and J gave up 5 bases, with 16 bases separating them. CDR1 is SGHTA and CDR2 is FQGTGA in the germline V gene. This CDR3 is built from 14 residues. The CDR3, as DNA: TGTGCCAGCAGCAACTCGGACTTTTTAAACGAGCAGTACTTC. The encoded protein is CASSNSDFLNEQYF.